Listed below are T cell receptor beta chains from one sample, sequenced in a study of cytotoxic CD8 clonotypes in ibrutinib-treated CLL. Repertoires were generated with immunoSEQ multiplex PCR, while TCRdb's copy carries only in-frame clones and drops some. The repertoire consists of about 49,000 clones, with roughly 57% occurring once and the leading ten covering approximately 30%. The sample in question was PBMCs, obtained after 12 months of ibrutinib treatment. These receptors were obtained from a human donor with chronic lymphocytic leukemia. Both conserved end residues are part of each CDR3. The D gene is left open where the match is weak. Only part of the rows carry a size: once, few, many, or a class if the clone is expanded.

clone size	V gene	J gene	D gene	CDR3 protein	CDR3 DNA
few	TRBV5-1	TRBJ2-3	NA	CASSDSTDTQYF	TGCGCCAGCAGCGACAGCACAGATACGCAGTATTTT
NA	TRBV23-1	TRBJ2-1	NA	CASSRSTEAKVNEQFF	TGCGCCAGCAGTCGGTCGACCGAGGCTAAGGTCAATGAGCAGTTCTTC
many	TRBV18	TRBJ1-1	TRBD1	CASSPGQGAEAFF	TGTGCCAGCTCACCGGGACAGGGGGCTGAAGCTTTCTTT
NA	TRBV19	TRBJ1-6	NA	CASREGGGNSPLHF	TGTGCCAGTAGAGAAGGGGGAGGGAATTCACCCCTCCACTTT
NA	TRBV4-1	TRBJ2-3	TRBD2	CASKRTSGSGGTDTQYF	TGCGCCAGCAAAAGGACTAGCGGGAGTGGGGGCACAGATACGCAGTATTTT
NA	TRBV27	TRBJ1-2	NA	CASSLTKLYGYTF	TGTGCCAGCAGTTTAACAAAGCTCTATGGCTACACCTTC
NA	TRBV28	TRBJ1-2	NA	CASSLLGGGYTF	TGTGCCAGCAGTCTCCTAGGGGGTGGCTACACCTTC
NA	TRBV13	TRBJ2-7	NA	CASSPGRDREQYF	TGTGCCAGCAGCCCCGGCAGGGATCGCGAGCAGTACTTC
NA	TRBV7-8	TRBJ2-1	TRBD2	CASSLGSGLAGTNYNEQFF	TGTGCCAGCAGCTTAGGTTCTGGTCTAGCGGGTACTAACTACAATGAGCAGTTCTTC
NA	TRBV27	TRBJ1-5	NA	CASRSGWDSDQPQHF	TGTGCCAGCCGATCGGGATGGGACTCCGATCAGCCCCAGCATTTT
NA	TRBV10-3	TRBJ2-4	TRBD1	CAISDKGTGDQNIQYF	TGTGCCATCAGTGATAAGGGGACAGGGGACCAAAACATTCAGTACTTC
few	TRBV4-1	TRBJ2-7	NA	CASSQPEGEYEQYF	TGCGCCAGCAGCCAACCCGAGGGGGAGTACGAGCAGTACTTC
once	TRBV18	TRBJ1-1	TRBD1	CASSDRGGTEAFF	TGTGCCAGCTCAGACAGGGGAGGAACTGAAGCTTTCTTT
NA	TRBV6-1	TRBJ1-3	TRBD1	CASSEATGGGNTIYF	TGTGCCAGCAGTGAAGCGACAGGGGGTGGAAACACCATATATTTT
few	TRBV7-9	TRBJ1-2	TRBD1	CASSLGTGDGYTF	TGTGCCAGCAGCTTAGGGACAGGGGATGGCTACACCTTC
NA	TRBV19	TRBJ2-7	NA	CASSIVGMNSYEQYF	TGTGCCAGTAGTATAGTAGGTATGAACTCCTACGAGCAGTACTTC
NA	TRBV4-1	TRBJ2-5	NA	CASSQVEAGWETQYF	TGCGCCAGCAGCCAAGTTGAGGCGGGGTGGGAGACCCAGTACTTC
NA	TRBV6-5	TRBJ2-4	NA	CASSSFLGENIQYF	TGTGCCAGCAGTTCATTCCTTGGGGAAAACATTCAGTACTTC
NA	TRBV13	TRBJ2-1	NA	CASSPTSAGSYNEQFF	TGTGCCAGCAGCCCCACATCGGCCGGCTCCTACAATGAGCAGTTCTTC
NA	TRBV15	TRBJ1-2	NA	CATSRSSLDGPYGYTF	TGTGCCACCAGCAGATCGAGTCTGGACGGCCCCTATGGCTACACCTTC